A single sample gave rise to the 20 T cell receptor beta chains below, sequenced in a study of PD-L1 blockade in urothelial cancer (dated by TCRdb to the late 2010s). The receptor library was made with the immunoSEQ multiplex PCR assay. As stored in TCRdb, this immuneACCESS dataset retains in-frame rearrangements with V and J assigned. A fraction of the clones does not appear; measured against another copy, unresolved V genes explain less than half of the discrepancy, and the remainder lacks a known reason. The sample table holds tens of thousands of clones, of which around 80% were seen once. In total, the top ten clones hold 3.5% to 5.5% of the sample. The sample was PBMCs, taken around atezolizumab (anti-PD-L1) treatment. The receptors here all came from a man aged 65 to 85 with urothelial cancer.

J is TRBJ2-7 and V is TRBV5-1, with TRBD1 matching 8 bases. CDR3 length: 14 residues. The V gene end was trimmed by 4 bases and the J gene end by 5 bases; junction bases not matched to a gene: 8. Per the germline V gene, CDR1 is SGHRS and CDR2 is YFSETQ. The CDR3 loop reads CASSLRQGSNEQYF. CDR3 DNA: TGCGCCAGCAGCCTAAGACAGGGGAGTAACGAGCAGTACTTC.

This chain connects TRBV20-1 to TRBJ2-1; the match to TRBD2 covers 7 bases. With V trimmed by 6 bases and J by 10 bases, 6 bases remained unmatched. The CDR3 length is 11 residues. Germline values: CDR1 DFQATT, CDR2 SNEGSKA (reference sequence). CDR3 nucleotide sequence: TGCAGTGCAAGCGGGACCCGGGAGCAGTTCTTC. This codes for CSASGTREQFF.

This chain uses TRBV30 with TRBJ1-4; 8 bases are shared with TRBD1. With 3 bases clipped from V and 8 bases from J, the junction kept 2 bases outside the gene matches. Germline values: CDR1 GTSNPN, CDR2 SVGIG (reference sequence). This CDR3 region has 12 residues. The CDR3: CAWRGQAEKLFF. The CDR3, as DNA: TGTGCCTGGAGGGGACAGGCCGAAAAACTGTTTTTT.

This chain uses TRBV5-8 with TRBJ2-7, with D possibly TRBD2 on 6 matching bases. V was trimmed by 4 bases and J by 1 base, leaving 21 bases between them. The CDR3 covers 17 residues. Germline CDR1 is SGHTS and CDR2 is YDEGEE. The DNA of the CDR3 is TGTGCCAGCAGCCTCTTACCCGGGACTCTTTTATCCTACGAGCAGTACTTC. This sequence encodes CASSLLPGTLLSYEQYF. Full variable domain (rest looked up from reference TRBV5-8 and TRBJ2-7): EAGVTQSPTHLIKTRGQQATLRCSPISGHTSVYWYQQALGLGLQFLLWYDEGEERNRGNFPPRFSGRQFPNYSSELNVNALELEDSALYLCASSLLPGTLLSYEQYFGPGTRLTVT.

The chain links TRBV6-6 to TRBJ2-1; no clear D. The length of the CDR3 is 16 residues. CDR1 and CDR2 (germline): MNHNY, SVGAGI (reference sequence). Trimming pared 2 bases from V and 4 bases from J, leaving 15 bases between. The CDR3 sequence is CASSYPVGGGYNEQFF. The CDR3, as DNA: TGTGCCAGCAGTTACCCCGTTGGTGGCGGTTACAATGAGCAGTTCTTC.

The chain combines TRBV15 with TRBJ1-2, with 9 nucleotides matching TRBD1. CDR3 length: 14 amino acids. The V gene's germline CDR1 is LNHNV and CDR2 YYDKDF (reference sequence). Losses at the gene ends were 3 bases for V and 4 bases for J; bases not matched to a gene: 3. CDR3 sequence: CATSRDRGAYGYTF. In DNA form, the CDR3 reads TGTGCCACCAGCAGGGACAGGGGCGCCTATGGCTACACCTTC.

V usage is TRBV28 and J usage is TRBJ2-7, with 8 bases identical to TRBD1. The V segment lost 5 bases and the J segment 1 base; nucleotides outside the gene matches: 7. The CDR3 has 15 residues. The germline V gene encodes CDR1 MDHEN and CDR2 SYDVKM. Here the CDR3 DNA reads TGTGCCAGCAGTATAGACAGGGGTAGGTCCTACGAGCAGTACTTC. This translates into CASSIDRGRSYEQYF. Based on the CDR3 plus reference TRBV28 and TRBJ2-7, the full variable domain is DVKVTQSSRYLVKRTGEKVFLECVQDMDHENMFWYRQDPGLGLRLIYFSYDVKMKEKGDIPEGYSVSREKKERFSLILESASTNQTSMYLCASSIDRGRSYEQYFGPGTRLTVT.

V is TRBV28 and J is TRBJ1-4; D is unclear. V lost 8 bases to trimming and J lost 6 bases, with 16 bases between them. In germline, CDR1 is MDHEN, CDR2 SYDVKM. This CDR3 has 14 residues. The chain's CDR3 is CASLNRGGHEKLFF. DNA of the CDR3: TGTGCCAGCCTGAACCGGGGTGGGCATGAAAAACTGTTTTTT.

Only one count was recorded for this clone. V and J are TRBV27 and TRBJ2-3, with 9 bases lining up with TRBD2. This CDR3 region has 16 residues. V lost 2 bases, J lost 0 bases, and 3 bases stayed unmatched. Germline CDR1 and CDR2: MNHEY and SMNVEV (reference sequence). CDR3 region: CASSLGLATSTDTQYF. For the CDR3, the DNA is TGTGCCAGCAGTTTAGGACTAGCGACTAGCACAGATACGCAGTATTTT.

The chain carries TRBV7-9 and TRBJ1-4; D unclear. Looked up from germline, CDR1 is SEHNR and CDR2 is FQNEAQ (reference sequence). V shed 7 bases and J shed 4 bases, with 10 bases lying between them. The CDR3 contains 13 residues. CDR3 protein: CASTPGNNEKLFF. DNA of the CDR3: TGTGCCAGCACCCCCGGGAATAATGAAAAACTGTTTTTT.

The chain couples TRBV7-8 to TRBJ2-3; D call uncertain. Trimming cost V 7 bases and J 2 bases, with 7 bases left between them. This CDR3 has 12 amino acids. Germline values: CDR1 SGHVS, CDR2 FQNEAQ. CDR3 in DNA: TGTGCCAGCAAGGAGACCACAGATACGCAGTATTTT. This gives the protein CASKETTDTQYF.

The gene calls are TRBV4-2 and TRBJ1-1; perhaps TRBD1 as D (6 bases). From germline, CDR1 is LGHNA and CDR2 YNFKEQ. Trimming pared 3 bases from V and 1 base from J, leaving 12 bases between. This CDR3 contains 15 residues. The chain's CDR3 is CASSQRGGRNTEAFF. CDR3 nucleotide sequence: TGTGCCAGCAGCCAGAGGGGGGGCAGGAACACTGAAGCTTTCTTT.

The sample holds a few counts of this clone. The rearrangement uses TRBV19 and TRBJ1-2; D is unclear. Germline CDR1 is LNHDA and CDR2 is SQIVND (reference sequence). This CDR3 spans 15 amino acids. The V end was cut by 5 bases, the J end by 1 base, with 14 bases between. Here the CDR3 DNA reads TGTGCCAGTAGTTTTCGTCAGGCCATTAACTATGGCTACACCTTC. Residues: CASSFRQAINYGYTF.

The CDR3 here is CASSLWGVDGYTF. As DNA, the CDR3 is TGTGCCAGCAGCTTGTGGGGGGTAGATGGCTACACCTTC. The V and J genes are TRBV5-6 and TRBJ1-2, with D possibly TRBD1 on 5 matching bases. Germline CDR1 SGHDT, CDR2 YYEEEE. Between the trimmed V and J ends, which lost 1 base and 6 bases, there was a span of 10 bases. The CDR3 runs 13 residues. Drawing the rest from reference TRBV5-6 and TRBJ1-2, the complete variable domain is DAGVTQSPTHLIKTRGQQVTLRCSPKSGHDTVSWYQQALGQGPQFIFQYYEEEERQRGNFPDRFSGHQFPNYSSELNVNALLLGDSALYLCASSLWGVDGYTFGSGTRLTVV.

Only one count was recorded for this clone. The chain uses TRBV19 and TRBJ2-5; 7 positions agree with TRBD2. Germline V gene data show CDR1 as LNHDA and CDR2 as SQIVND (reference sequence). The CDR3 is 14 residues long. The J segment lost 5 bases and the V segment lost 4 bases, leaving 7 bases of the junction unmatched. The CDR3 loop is CASSKAGVAETQYF. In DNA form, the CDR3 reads TGTGCCAGTAGTAAGGCGGGAGTGGCGGAGACCCAGTACTTC. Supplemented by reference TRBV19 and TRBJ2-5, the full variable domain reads DGGITQSPKYLFRKEGQNVTLSCEQNLNHDAMYWYRQDPGQGLRLIYYSQIVNDFQKGDIAEGYSVSREKKESFPLTVTSAQKNPTAFYLCASSKAGVAETQYFGPGTRLLVL.

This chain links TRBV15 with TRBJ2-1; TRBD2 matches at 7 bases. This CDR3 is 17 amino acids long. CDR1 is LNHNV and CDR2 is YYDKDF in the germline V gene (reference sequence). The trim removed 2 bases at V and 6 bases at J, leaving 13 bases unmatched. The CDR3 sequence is CATSRRYGLAVVNEQFF. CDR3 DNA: TGTGCCACCAGCAGACGTTACGGGCTAGCGGTAGTCAATGAGCAGTTCTTC.

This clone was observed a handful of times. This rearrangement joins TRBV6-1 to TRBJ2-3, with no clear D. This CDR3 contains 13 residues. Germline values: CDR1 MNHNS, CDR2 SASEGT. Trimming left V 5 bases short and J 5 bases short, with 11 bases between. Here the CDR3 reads CASSIVYGDTQYF. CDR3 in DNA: TGTGCCAGCAGTATAGTATACGGAGATACGCAGTATTTT.

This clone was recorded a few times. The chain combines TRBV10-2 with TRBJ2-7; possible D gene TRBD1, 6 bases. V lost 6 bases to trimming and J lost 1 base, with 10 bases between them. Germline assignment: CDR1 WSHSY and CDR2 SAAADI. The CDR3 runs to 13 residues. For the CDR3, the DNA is TGCGCCAGCAGCAGGGGCGGGTCCTACGAGCAGTACTTC. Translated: CASSRGGSYEQYF.

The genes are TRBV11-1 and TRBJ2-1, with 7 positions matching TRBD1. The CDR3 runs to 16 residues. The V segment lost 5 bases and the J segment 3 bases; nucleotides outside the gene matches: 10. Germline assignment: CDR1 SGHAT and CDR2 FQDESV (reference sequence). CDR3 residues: CASSGTGVPNYNEQFF. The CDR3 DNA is TGTGCCAGCAGCGGTACAGGGGTCCCCAACTACAATGAGCAGTTCTTC. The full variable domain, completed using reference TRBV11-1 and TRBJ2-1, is EAEVAQSPRYKITEKSQAVAFWCDPISGHATLYWYRQILGQGPELLVQFQDESVVDDSQLPKDRFSAERLKGVDSTLKIQPAELGDSAMYLCASSGTGVPNYNEQFFGPGTRLTVL.

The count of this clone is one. CDR3 amino acids: CASSQSHGTGSYNEQFF. CDR3 sequence (DNA): TGTGCCAGCAGCCAATCACACGGGACAGGGTCCTACAATGAGCAGTTCTTC. The V gene is TRBV16, the J gene TRBJ2-1, with TRBD1 matching over 9 bases. From germline, CDR1 is KGHSY and CDR2 FQNENV. V dropped 0 bases and J dropped 1; count of bases not matched to a gene: 4. CDR3 length: 17 residues. The full variable domain, completed using reference TRBV16 and TRBJ2-1, is GEEVAQTPKHLVRGEGQKAKLYCAPIKGHSYVFWYQQVLKNEFKFLISFQNENVFDETGMPKERFSAKCLPNSPCSLEIQATKLEDSAVYFCASSQSHGTGSYNEQFFGPGTRLTVL.